Below are 30 T cell receptor beta chains sequenced from a single sample in a study of cytotoxic CD8 clonotypes in ibrutinib-treated CLL. Method: immunoSEQ multiplex PCR; TCRdb's copy keeps in-frame clones and lacks some. This sample has 35,000 to 55,000 clones; around 70% occur once, and the top ten carry roughly 13%. This sample comprised PBMCs, obtained after 12 months of ibrutinib treatment. The receptors originated from a human donor with chronic lymphocytic leukemia.

V and J are TRBV18 and TRBJ1-1; D may be TRBD1 (6 bases). CDR3 length: 15 residues. Trimming took 1 base from V and 6 from J, leaving 15 bases between them. In germline, CDR1 is KGHSH, CDR2 LQKENI. The CDR3 region has the DNA TGTGCCAGCTCACCACGAGGGGGGGGAGAATCTGAAGCTTTCTTT. It specifies CASSPRGGGESEAFF.

This clone was observed a few times. This rearrangement joins TRBV19 to TRBJ2-1; no reliable D call. The CDR3 has 15 amino acids. V dropped 3 bases and J dropped 3 bases, with 12 bases sitting between them. Germline assignment: CDR1 LNHDA and CDR2 SQIVND (reference sequence). In nucleotides, the CDR3 is TGTGCCAGTAGTATGTCCAGGTGGGGCTACAATGAGCAGTTCTTC. Translation: CASSMSRWGYNEQFF.

V is TRBV28 and J is TRBJ2-1, with TRBD1 identical over 9 bases. CDR3 length: 15 residues. After removal of 7 bases from V and 7 bases from J, the junction contained 11 bases not matched to a gene. Germline values: CDR1 MDHEN, CDR2 SYDVKM. The CDR3: CASTARGQGKNEQFF. In DNA, the CDR3 is TGTGCCAGCACCGCCCGGGGACAGGGTAAAAATGAGCAGTTCTTC.

V and J are TRBV9 and TRBJ1-5; no clear D gene. Between the trimmed V and J ends, which lost 4 bases and 3 bases, there was a span of 11 bases. The CDR3 covers 14 residues. The germline gives CDR1 SGDLS, CDR2 YYNGEE. CDR3 loop: CASSRDTSNQPQHF. CDR3 nucleotides: TGTGCCAGCAGCCGAGACACATCCAATCAGCCCCAGCATTTT.

This chain joins TRBV6-6 and TRBJ1-1, with D hard to call. The germline V gene encodes CDR1 MNHNY and CDR2 SVGAGI (reference sequence). The CDR3 is 14 residues long. V lost 7 bases, J lost 1 base, and 13 bases lay in between. CDR3 sequence reads: CASMSGTSNTEAFF. The CDR3 DNA reads as TGTGCCAGCATGTCAGGAACCTCGAACACTGAAGCTTTCTTT.

The rearrangement joins TRBV5-5 to TRBJ1-5; D remains unclear. CDR1 and CDR2 (germline): SGHKS, YYEKEE (reference sequence). The CDR3 consists of 15 residues. V was pared by 3 bases and J by 3 bases, with 13 bases between. The CDR3 protein is CASSSLSPINQPQHF. The DNA of the CDR3 is TGTGCCAGCAGCTCCCTCTCCCCTATCAATCAGCCCCAGCATTTT.

This clone was detected a few times. This chain joins TRBV7-8 and TRBJ2-5; perhaps D is TRBD1 or TRBD2 (7 bases each). This CDR3 has 14 amino acids. Germline CDR1 is SGHVS and CDR2 is FQNEAQ. V lost 8 bases to trimming and J lost 2 bases, with 15 bases between them. CDR3 protein: CASVGGGQQETQYF. The CDR3 nucleotides are TGTGCCAGCGTTGGGGGGGGACAGCAAGAGACCCAGTACTTC.

The chain carries TRBV27 and TRBJ1-2, with 8 bases fitting TRBD1. The CDR3 totals 15 residues. Trimming at V came to 4 bases and at J to 0 bases, leaving 4 bases not matched to a gene. Germline loops: CDR1 MNHEY, CDR2 SMNVEV (reference sequence). CDR3 in amino acids: CASSSPGQANYGYTF. The DNA of the CDR3 is TGTGCCAGCAGTTCCCCGGGACAGGCTAACTATGGCTACACCTTC.

This clone was detected a few times. J is TRBJ1-5 and V is TRBV2; D is unclear. V gave up 5 bases and J gave up 3 bases, with 5 bases separating them. CDR1 is SNHLY and CDR2 is FYNNEI in the germline V gene. This CDR3 has 12 amino acids. CDR3 sequence reads: CASSSLNQPQHF. The CDR3 DNA follows: TGTGCCAGCAGTTCCCTCAATCAGCCCCAGCATTTT.

The chain carries TRBV7-2 and TRBJ1-5; the D gene is possibly TRBD1 (5 bases). Germline CDR1 is SGHTA and CDR2 is FQGNSA. The CDR3 runs 13 residues. The V end was cut by 5 bases, the J end by 2 bases, with 7 bases between. CDR3 sequence (DNA): TGTGCCAGCAGCGTCAGGGGCAATCAGCCCCAGCATTTT. This sequence encodes CASSVRGNQPQHF.

The CDR3 coding sequence is TGCGCCAGCAGCCAAGTAGGGACTAGCGTCCCGAACTACAATGAGCAGTTCTTC. Its translation is CASSQVGTSVPNYNEQFF. J is TRBJ2-1 and V is TRBV4-1; 10 bases are shared with TRBD2. The CDR3 loop spans 18 amino acids. Germline CDR1 MGHRA, CDR2 YSYEKL. V lost 1 base and J lost 3; bases outside the gene matches: 9.

This chain joins TRBV5-5 and TRBJ2-7, with D possibly TRBD1 on 5 matching bases. There are 15 residues in the CDR3. Trimming shortened V by 5 bases and J by 3 bases, and 18 bases separated the two germline ends. Germline assignment: CDR1 SGHKS and CDR2 YYEKEE (reference sequence). CDR3 DNA sequence: TGTGCCAGCAGTTGGGGTGCAGGGCTGAACTACGAGCAGTACTTC. It yields the protein CASSWGAGLNYEQYF. Full variable domain (missing parts from reference TRBV5-5 and TRBJ2-7): DAGVTQSPTHLIKTRGQQVTLRCSPISGHKSVSWYQQVLGQGPQFIFQYYEKEERGRGNFPDRFSARQFPNYSSELNVNALLLGDSALYLCASSWGAGLNYEQYFGPGTRLTVT.

The gene calls are TRBV4-1 and TRBJ2-3; 15 bases map to TRBD2. The CDR3 runs 19 residues. V gave up 2 bases and J gave up 7 bases; unmatched junction bases: 13. Germline V lookup: CDR1 MGHRA, CDR2 YSYEKL. As DNA, the CDR3 is TGCGCCAGCAGCCAACCCGGACTAGCGGGGGGGCGGGACGGGAATACGCAGTATTTT. Protein sequence: CASSQPGLAGGRDGNTQYF.

This clone has just one count. The chain carries TRBV2 and TRBJ2-5; 11 bases fit TRBD2. The CDR3 is made up of 15 amino acids. V gave up 8 bases and J gave up 5 bases; unmatched junction bases: 10. Germline CDR1 SNHLY, CDR2 FYNNEI. The chain's CDR3 is CASGPDLAGGETQYF. The CDR3 DNA is TGTGCCAGCGGCCCGGACCTAGCGGGGGGTGAGACCCAGTACTTC. Together with reference TRBV2 and TRBJ2-5, the CDR3 gives the full variable domain: EPEVTQTPSHQVTQMGQEVILRCVPISNHLYFYWYRQILGQKVEFLVSFYNNEISEKSEIFDDQFSVERPDGSNFTLKIRSTKLEDSAMYFCASGPDLAGGETQYFGPGTRLLVL.

For the CDR3, the DNA is TGCGCCAGCAGCTTGGAACAGATTAATTCACCCCTCCACTTT. Translated, it gives CASSLEQINSPLHF. V and J are TRBV5-1 and TRBJ1-6; unclear D gene. With 0 bases removed from V and 6 bases from J, the gap between germline ends came to 7 bases. Germline values: CDR1 SGHRS, CDR2 YFSETQ. CDR3 length equals 14 residues.

V gene TRBV2 combines with J gene TRBJ2-3, with TRBD2 identical over 11 bases. The CDR3 spans 17 residues. Looked up from germline, CDR1 is SNHLY and CDR2 is FYNNEI. J was trimmed by 2 bases and V by 7 bases; bases with no gene match: 11. The CDR3 spells CASTGGIAGGYTDTQYF. For the CDR3, the DNA is TGTGCCAGCACGGGCGGAATAGCGGGGGGGTACACAGATACGCAGTATTTT. The full variable domain, in which reference TRBV2 and TRBJ2-3 provide the parts outside the CDR3, is EPEVTQTPSHQVTQMGQEVILRCVPISNHLYFYWYRQILGQKVEFLVSFYNNEISEKSEIFDDQFSVERPDGSNFTLKIRSTKLEDSAMYFCASTGGIAGGYTDTQYFGPGTRLTVL.

The chain joins TRBV5-1 to TRBJ1-3; D not resolved. CDR1 is SGHRS, CDR2 YFSETQ, per germline. This CDR3 region has 15 residues. V was trimmed by 0 bases and J by 0 bases, leaving 7 bases between them. Written as DNA, the CDR3 is TGCGCCAGCAGCTTGGACGCCGGCTCTGGAAACACCATATATTTT. It encodes CASSLDAGSGNTIYF. Complete variable domain (other parts from reference TRBV5-1 and TRBJ1-3): KAGVTQTPRYLIKTRGQQVTLSCSPISGHRSVSWYQQTPGQGLQFLFEYFSETQRNKGNFPGRFSGRQFSNSRSEMNVSTLELGDSALYLCASSLDAGSGNTIYFGEGSWLTVV.

J is TRBJ2-6 and V is TRBV9; D remains unclear. Germline V lookup: CDR1 SGDLS, CDR2 YYNGEE. This CDR3 has 15 residues. V shed 2 bases and J shed 2 bases, with 8 bases lying between them. The CDR3 region has the DNA TGTGCCAGCAGCGTCGGTGGTACTGGGGCCAACGTCCTGACTTTC. Amino acids: CASSVGGTGANVLTF.

V gene TRBV18 combines with J gene TRBJ2-1, with 9 bases that match TRBD2. V shed 2 bases, J shed 3 bases, and the junction held 2 bases outside the gene matches. The CDR3 runs 15 residues. Germline V gene sequence: CDR1 KGHSH, CDR2 LQKENI. The CDR3, as DNA: TGTGCCAGCTCACCAGCGGGGGGGATCTACAATGAGCAGTTCTTC. Protein sequence: CASSPAGGIYNEQFF.

Notes on this clone: A read error may produce the germline difference seen at one junction end. CDR3 sequence: CASTYGTGYNSPLHF. Here the CDR3 DNA reads TGTGCCAGCACTTACGGGACTGGGTATAATTCACCCCTCCACTTT. The J gene is TRBJ1-6, the V gene TRBV6-5; the D gene is possibly TRBD1 (5 bases). Germline assignment: CDR1 MNHEY and CDR2 SVGAGI. The CDR3 is 15 amino acids.

This clone showed up just a few times. The chain has TRBV7-9 and TRBJ1-2, with 7 bases identical to TRBD1. The V gene's germline CDR1 is SEHNR and CDR2 FQNEAQ (reference sequence). The CDR3 covers 14 residues. V shed 5 bases, J shed 4 bases, and the junction held 7 bases outside the gene matches. CDR3: CASSIDRATYGYTF. CDR3 nucleotide sequence: TGTGCCAGCAGCATAGACAGGGCCACCTATGGCTACACCTTC. Full variable domain (outside the CDR3, taken from reference TRBV7-9 and TRBJ1-2): DTGVSQNPRHKITKRGQNVTFRCDPISEHNRLYWYRQTLGQGPEFLTYFQNEAQLEKSRLLSDRFSAERPKGSFSTLEIQRTEQGDSAMYLCASSIDRATYGYTFGSGTRLTVV.

As DNA, the CDR3 is TGTGCCAGCAGCCTAAACCAGGGGGCGTCTGGCTACACCTTC. Encoded protein: CASSLNQGASGYTF. V usage is TRBV7-9 and J usage is TRBJ1-2, with 8 bases aligning to TRBD1. The CDR3 is 14 residues long. The germline gives CDR1 SEHNR, CDR2 FQNEAQ (reference sequence). V lost 5 bases and J lost 7; bases outside the gene matches: 9.

The chain carries TRBV25-1 and TRBJ2-3, with 7 bases identical to TRBD2. Trimming at V came to 4 bases and at J to 4 bases, leaving 11 bases not matched to a gene. The germline CDR1 and CDR2 sequences are MGHDK and SYGVNS. This CDR3 comprises 16 residues. The CDR3 DNA reads as TGTGCCAGCAGTGCATCTCGCGGCGGGAGATCAGATACGCAGTATTTT. Protein product: CASSASRGGRSDTQYF.

This clone has only one observation. The chain joins TRBV5-1 to TRBJ2-2, with 8 bases fitting TRBD2. With V trimmed by 3 bases and J by 7 bases, 8 bases remained unmatched. Germline lookup yields CDR1 SGHRS and CDR2 YFSETQ. The CDR3 is 15 amino acids. The CDR3 here is CASSSAGGVGGELFF. In nucleotides, the CDR3 is TGCGCCAGCAGCTCAGCCGGGGGGGTCGGCGGGGAGCTGTTTTTT.

In this sample, this clone turned up once. The CDR3 loop reads CASSETGGSNEKLFF. CDR3 DNA sequence: TGTGCCAGCAGCGAGACAGGGGGCTCTAATGAAAAACTGTTTTTT. The chain carries TRBV7-9 and TRBJ1-4; 10 nucleotides line up with TRBD1. The CDR3 runs 15 residues. With 5 bases clipped from V and 3 bases from J, the junction kept 3 bases outside the gene matches. Germline V gene data show CDR1 as SEHNR and CDR2 as FQNEAQ (reference sequence).

The chain combines TRBV6-4 with TRBJ2-1; D perhaps matches TRBD1 (5 bases). Trimming removed 5 bases at V and 5 bases at J, with 13 bases between. The CDR3 runs to 14 residues. Germline assignment: CDR1 MRHNA and CDR2 SNTAGT. The CDR3 nucleotides are TGTGCCAGCAGTACAGGACAAGAGGACAATGAGCAGTTCTTC. Protein product: CASSTGQEDNEQFF.

This chain links TRBV7-8 with TRBJ1-6, with a tentative D call TRBD1 (5 bases). The CDR3 sequence is 13 residues long. Germline V lookup: CDR1 SGHVS, CDR2 FQNEAQ. V was clipped by 7 bases and J by 8 bases, with 12 bases between them. CDR3 residues: CASNQGQDSPLHF. CDR3 DNA sequence: TGTGCCAGCAACCAGGGTCAGGATTCACCCCTCCACTTT.

This clone has a handful of counts. The chain uses TRBV6-5 and TRBJ1-6, with a tentative D call TRBD1 (6 bases). The CDR3 contains 15 residues. V dropped 6 bases and J dropped 5 bases, with 14 bases sitting between them. Germline CDR1 MNHEY, CDR2 SVGAGI. In DNA form, the CDR3 reads TGTGCCAGCAGCCGGGGGGGCTTGGATAATTCACCCCTCCACTTT. It encodes CASSRGGLDNSPLHF.

V and J are TRBV29-1 and TRBJ1-4; weak D call: TRBD1 (6 bases). The germline V and J ends were trimmed by 4 bases and 7 bases, with 13 bases remaining between them. This CDR3 contains 13 residues. The germline V gene has CDR1 SQVTM and CDR2 ANQGSEA. DNA of the CDR3: TGCAGCGTTGGAACAGGGCGGGGTGAAAAACTGTTTTTT. Protein sequence: CSVGTGRGEKLFF.

V gene TRBV5-4 combines with J gene TRBJ1-2; the D gene is possibly TRBD1 (5 bases). Trimming removed 0 bases from V and 0 bases from J, with 9 bases in between. CDR1 is SGHNT and CDR2 is YYREEE in the germline V gene (reference sequence). The CDR3 runs to 15 residues. Here the CDR3 reads CASSLGQGANYGYTF. CDR3 in DNA: TGTGCCAGCAGCTTGGGGCAGGGAGCTAACTATGGCTACACCTTC. The full variable domain, completed using reference TRBV5-4 and TRBJ1-2, is ETGVTQSPTHLIKTRGQQVTLRCSSQSGHNTVSWYQQALGQGPQFIFQYYREEENGRGNFPPRFSGLQFPNYSSELNVNALELDDSALYLCASSLGQGANYGYTFGSGTRLTVV.